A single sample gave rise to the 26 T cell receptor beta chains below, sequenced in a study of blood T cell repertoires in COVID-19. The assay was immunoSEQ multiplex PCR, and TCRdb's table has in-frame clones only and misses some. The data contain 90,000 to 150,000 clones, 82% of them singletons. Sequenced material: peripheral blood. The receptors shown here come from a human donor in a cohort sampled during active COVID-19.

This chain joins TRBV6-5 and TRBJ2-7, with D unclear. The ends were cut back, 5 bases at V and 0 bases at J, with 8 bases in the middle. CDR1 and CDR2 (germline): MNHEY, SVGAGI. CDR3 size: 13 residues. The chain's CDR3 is CASSQRGSYEQYF. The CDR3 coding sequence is TGTGCCAGCAGTCAGCGCGGCTCCTACGAGCAGTACTTC.

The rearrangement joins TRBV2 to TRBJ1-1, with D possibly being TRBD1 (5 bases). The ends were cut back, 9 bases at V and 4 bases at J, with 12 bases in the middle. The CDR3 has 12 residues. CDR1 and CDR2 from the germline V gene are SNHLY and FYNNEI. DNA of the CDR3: TGTGCCAGTGCGCAGGGATCCACTGAAGCTTTCTTT. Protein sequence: CASAQGSTEAFF.

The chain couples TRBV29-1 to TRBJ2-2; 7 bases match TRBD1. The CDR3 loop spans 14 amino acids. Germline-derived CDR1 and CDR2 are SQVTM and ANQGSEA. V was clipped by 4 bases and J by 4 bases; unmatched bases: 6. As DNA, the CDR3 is TGCAGCGTTGGAACAGGGGTGGCCACCGGGGAGCTGTTTTTT. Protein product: CSVGTGVATGELFF.

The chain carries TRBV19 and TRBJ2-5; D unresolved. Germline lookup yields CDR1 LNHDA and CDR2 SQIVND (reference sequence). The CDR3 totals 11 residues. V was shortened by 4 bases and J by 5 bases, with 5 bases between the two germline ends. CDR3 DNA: TGTGCCAGTAGTACCCAGGAGACCCAGTACTTC. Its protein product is CASSTQETQYF.

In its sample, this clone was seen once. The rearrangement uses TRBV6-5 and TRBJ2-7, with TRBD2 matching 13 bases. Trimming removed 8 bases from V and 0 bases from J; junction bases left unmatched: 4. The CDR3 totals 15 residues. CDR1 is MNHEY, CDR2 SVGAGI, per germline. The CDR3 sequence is CASRGLAGFSYEQYF. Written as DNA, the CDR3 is TGTGCCAGCCGGGGACTAGCGGGGTTCTCCTACGAGCAGTACTTC.

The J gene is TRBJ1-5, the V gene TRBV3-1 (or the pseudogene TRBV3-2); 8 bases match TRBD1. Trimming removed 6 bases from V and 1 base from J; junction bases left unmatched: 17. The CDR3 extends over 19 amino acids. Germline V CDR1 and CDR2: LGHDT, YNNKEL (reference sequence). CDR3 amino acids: CASRRLLRKTGESNQPQHF. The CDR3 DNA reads TGTGCCAGCAGGCGCCTTCTTAGGAAGACAGGGGAAAGCAATCAGCCCCAGCATTTT.

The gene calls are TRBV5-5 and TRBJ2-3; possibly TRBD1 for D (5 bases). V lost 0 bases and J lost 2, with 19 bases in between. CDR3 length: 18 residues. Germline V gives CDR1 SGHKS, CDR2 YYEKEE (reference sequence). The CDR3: CASSLASLGPVLTDTQYF. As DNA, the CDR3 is TGTGCCAGCAGCTTGGCCAGCTTGGGGCCGGTGCTCACAGATACGCAGTATTTT.

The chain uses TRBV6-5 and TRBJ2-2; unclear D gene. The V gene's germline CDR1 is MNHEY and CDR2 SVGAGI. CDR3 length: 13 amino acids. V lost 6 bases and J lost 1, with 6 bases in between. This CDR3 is CASRTENTGELFF. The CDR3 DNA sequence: TGTGCCAGCAGAACAGAGAACACCGGGGAGCTGTTTTTT.

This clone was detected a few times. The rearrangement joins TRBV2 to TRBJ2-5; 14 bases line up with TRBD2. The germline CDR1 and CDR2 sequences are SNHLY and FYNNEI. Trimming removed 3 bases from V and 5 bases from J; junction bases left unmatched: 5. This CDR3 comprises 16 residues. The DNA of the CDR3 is TGTGCCAGCAGTGAGACTAGCGGGGGGGCCTGGGAGACCCAGTACTTC. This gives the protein CASSETSGGAWETQYF.

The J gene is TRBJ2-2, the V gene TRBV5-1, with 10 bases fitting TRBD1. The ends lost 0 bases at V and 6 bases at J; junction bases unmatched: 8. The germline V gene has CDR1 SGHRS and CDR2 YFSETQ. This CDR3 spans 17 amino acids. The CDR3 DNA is TGCGCCAGCAGCTTGGCGAAGGGGACAGGGGAGTCCGGGGAGCTGTTTTTT. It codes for CASSLAKGTGESGELFF.

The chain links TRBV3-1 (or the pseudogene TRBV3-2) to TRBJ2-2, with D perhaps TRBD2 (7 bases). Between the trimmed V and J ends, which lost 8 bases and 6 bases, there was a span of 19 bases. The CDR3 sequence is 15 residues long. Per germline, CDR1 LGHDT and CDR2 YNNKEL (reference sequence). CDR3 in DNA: TGTGCCAGCTCCCACGGGGGGCTAGCGCCCGGGGAGCTGTTTTTT. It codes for CASSHGGLAPGELFF.

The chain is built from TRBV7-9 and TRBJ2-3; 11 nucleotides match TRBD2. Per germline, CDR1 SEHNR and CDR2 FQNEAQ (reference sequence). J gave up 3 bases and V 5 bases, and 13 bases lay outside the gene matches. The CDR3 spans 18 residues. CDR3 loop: CASSKKTSGASRTDTQYF. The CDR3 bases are TGTGCCAGCAGCAAAAAGACTAGCGGGGCCTCCCGGACAGATACGCAGTATTTT.

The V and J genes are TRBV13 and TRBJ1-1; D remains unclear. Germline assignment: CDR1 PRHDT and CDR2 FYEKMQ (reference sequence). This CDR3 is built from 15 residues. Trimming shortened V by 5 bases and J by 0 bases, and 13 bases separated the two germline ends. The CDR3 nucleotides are TGTGCCAGCAGCCTTCGAGGGTTCCTGAACACTGAAGCTTTCTTT. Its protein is CASSLRGFLNTEAFF.

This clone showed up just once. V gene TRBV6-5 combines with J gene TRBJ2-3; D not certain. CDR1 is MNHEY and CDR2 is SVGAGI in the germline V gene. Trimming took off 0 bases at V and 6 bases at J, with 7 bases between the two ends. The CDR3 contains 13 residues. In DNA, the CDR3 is TGTGCCAGCAGTTACTCGTCCGGGGATACGCAGTATTTT. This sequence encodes CASSYSSGDTQYF.

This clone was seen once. The CDR3 sequence: CASSPPGTGSRTEAFF. CDR3 nucleotide sequence: TGTGCCAGCTCACCCCCGGGGACAGGGAGTCGGACTGAAGCTTTCTTT. The rearrangement uses TRBV18 and TRBJ1-1, with TRBD1 matching 9 bases. The trim removed 3 bases at V and 5 bases at J, leaving 10 bases unmatched. CDR3 length: 16 amino acids. Germline V gene data show CDR1 as KGHSH and CDR2 as LQKENI. Based on the CDR3 plus reference TRBV18 and TRBJ1-1, the full variable domain is NAGVMQNPRHLVRRRGQEARLRCSPMKGHSHVYWYRQLPEEGLKFMVYLQKENIIDESGMPKERFSAEFPKEGPSILRIQQVVRGDSAAYFCASSPPGTGSRTEAFFGQGTRLTVV.

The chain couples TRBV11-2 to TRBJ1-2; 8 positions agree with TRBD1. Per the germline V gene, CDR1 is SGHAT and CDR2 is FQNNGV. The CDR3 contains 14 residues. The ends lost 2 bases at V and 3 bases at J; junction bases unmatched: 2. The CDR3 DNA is TGTGCCAGCAGCTTAATACAGGGGGACTATGGCTACACCTTC. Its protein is CASSLIQGDYGYTF.

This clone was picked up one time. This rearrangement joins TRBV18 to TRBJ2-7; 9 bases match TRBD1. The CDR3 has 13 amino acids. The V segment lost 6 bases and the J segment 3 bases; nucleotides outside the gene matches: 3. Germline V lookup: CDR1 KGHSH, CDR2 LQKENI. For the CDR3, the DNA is TGTGCCAGCTCGGGGACAGGGAGCTACGAGCAGTACTTC. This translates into CASSGTGSYEQYF.

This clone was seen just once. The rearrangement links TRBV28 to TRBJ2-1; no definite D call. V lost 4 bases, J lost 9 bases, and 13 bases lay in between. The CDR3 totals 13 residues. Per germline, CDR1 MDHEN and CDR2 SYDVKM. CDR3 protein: CASSSFSAIEQFF. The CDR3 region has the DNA TGTGCCAGCAGTTCTTTCAGCGCCATTGAGCAGTTCTTC.

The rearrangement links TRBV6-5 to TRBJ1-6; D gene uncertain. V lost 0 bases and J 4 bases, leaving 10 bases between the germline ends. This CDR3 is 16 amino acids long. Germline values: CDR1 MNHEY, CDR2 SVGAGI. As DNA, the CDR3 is TGTGCCAGCAGTTACTCGATCGGAGATTATAATTCACCCCTCCACTTT. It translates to CASSYSIGDYNSPLHF.

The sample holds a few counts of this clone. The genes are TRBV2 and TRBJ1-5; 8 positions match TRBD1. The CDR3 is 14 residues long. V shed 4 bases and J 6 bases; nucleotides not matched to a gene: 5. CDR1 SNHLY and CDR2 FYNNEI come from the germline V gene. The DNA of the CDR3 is TGTGCCAGCAGTGGACAGGGGCCCGGTCAGCCCCAGCATTTT. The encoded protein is CASSGQGPGQPQHF.

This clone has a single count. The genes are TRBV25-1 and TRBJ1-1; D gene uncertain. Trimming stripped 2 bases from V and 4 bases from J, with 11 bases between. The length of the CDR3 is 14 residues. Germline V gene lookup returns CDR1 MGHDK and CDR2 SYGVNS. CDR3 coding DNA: TGTGCCAGCAGTGAAGGCGTGGGGAGCACTGAAGCTTTCTTT. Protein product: CASSEGVGSTEAFF. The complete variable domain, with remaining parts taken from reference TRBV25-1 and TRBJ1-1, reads EADIYQTPRYLVIGTGKKITLECSQTMGHDKMYWYQQDPGMELHLIHYSYGVNSTEKGDLSSESTVSRIRTEHFPLTLESARPSHTSQYLCASSEGVGSTEAFFGQGTRLTVV.

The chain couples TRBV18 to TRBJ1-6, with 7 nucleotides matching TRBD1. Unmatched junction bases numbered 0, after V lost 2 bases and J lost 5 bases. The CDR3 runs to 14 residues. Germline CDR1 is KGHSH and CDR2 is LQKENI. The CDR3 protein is CASSPGQDNSPLHF. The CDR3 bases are TGTGCCAGCTCACCAGGACAGGATAATTCACCCCTCCACTTT. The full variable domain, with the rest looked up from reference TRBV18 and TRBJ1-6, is NAGVMQNPRHLVRRRGQEARLRCSPMKGHSHVYWYRQLPEEGLKFMVYLQKENIIDESGMPKERFSAEFPKEGPSILRIQQVVRGDSAAYFCASSPGQDNSPLHFGNGTRLTVT.

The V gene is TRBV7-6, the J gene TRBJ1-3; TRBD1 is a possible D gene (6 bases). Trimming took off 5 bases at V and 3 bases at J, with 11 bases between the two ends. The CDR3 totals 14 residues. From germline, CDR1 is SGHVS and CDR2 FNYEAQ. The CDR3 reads CASSPGQNGNTIYF. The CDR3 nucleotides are TGTGCCAGCAGCCCCGGACAGAATGGAAACACCATATATTTT.

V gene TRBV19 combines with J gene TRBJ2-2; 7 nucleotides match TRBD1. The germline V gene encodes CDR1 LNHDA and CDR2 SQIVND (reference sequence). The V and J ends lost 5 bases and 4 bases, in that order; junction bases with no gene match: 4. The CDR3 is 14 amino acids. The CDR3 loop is CASSVDRITGELFF. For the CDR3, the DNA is TGTGCCAGTAGTGTGGACAGGATCACCGGGGAGCTGTTTTTT.

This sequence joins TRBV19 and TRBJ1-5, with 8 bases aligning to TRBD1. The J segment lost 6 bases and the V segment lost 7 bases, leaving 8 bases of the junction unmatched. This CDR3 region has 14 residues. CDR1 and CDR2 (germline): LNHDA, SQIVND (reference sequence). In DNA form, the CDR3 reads TGTGCCAGTATAGATGCAGGGGGCGGTCAGCCCCAGCATTTT. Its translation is CASIDAGGGQPQHF. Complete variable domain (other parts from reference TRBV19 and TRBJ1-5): DGGITQSPKYLFRKEGQNVTLSCEQNLNHDAMYWYRQDPGQGLRLIYYSQIVNDFQKGDIAEGYSVSREKKESFPLTVTSAQKNPTAFYLCASIDAGGGQPQHFGDGTRLSIL.

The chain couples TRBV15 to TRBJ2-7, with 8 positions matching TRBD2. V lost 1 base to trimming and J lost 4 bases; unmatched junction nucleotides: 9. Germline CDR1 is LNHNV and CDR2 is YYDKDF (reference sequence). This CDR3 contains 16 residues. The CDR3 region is CATSRATSETGYEQYF. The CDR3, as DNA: TGTGCCACCAGCAGAGCGACTAGCGAAACTGGGTACGAGCAGTACTTC.